This T cell receptor beta chain was found in a study of blood T cell repertoires in COVID-19. Clones were read by immunoSEQ multiplex PCR, and TCRdb kept only the in-frame ones, dropping some. The sample includes roughly 150,000 clones, 79% seen only once; the top ten take 15% to 20%. This clone appeared a single time. Germline CDR1 reads SGHRS; CDR2 reads YFSETQ. There are 17 residues in the CDR3. Trimming stripped 1 base from V and 0 bases from J, with 16 bases between. Cohorts were assigned according to the clinical history that participants reported. The chain carries TRBV5-1 and TRBJ2-5, with D possibly matching TRBD2 (7 bases). The TCR comes from a woman between 70 and 85 years old in a cohort exposed to, infected with or recovered from COVID-19 (not recorded which). The sequencing input was PBMCs or T cells enriched from blood (not recorded which). The CDR3 is CASSLMGTGGYQETQYF. DNA for the CDR3: TGCGCCAGCAGCTTGATGGGAACGGGGGGCTACCAAGAGACCCAGTACTTC.